This T cell receptor beta chain was observed in a study of T cells expressing NK-cell markers. In the study overall: Sorted CD3+CD56-NKG2C+, CD3+CD56+NKG2C+ and CD3+CD56+NKG2C- T cells supplied the TCR beta repertoires. Just one sequenced donor of eight was HCMV-seronegative, while seven were seropositive.

General study points: Expanded NKG2C+ T cell clones were not confirmed as HCMV-specific. In a group of 5 or 6 donors, dominant NKG2C+ clonotypes represented about 1.0-7.5% of CD8+ T cells.

The CDR3 is 12 amino acids. Germline V gene lookup returns CDR1 GTSNPN and CDR2 SVGIG (reference sequence). This clonotype is deemed medium-sized by its frequency. The antigen is not known. TCRdb reprocessed the 5' RACE reads and reports one entry per CDR3 protein, with no DNA. The ten top clones account for roughly 10%, within a sample of around 8,000 distinct CDR3 sequences. The clonotype comes from a man between 18 and 35 years old in good health. The chain links TRBV30 to TRBJ2-1; the TRBD1 assignment by TCRdb is unverifiable without DNA. Sequencing was done on a sample of blood T cells: a sorted CD56 or NKG2C T cell subset, CD4+ or CD8+ T cells, or bulk PBMC T cells (not recorded which). The CDR3 is CAWSITGPEQFF.